This record covers a single T cell receptor beta chain. Its antigen is still unknown. Within one base of it there is no much larger clone, and no base qualities were kept. This record comes from a study of vaccination and CD4 T cells after COVID-19 (dated by TCRdb to the early 2020s). For the wider study: In the convalescent cohort there were six males and four females, among whom were two Hispanic individuals, seven Caucasians, two Asians and one multiracial person. Post-vaccine blood samples were collected a median of about 72 days after the second vaccine dose, ranging from 14 to 241 days. Each participant got two doses of either the Pfizer-BioNTech BNT162b2 vaccine (n=8) or the Moderna mRNA-1273 vaccine (n=2). Control cultures received a CEFX viral epitope pool as the positive control, an HIV-1 Nef peptide pool as the negative control, or no peptide. For stimulating the cultures, overlapping spike peptide pools were used, derived from SARS-CoV-2 as well as from the common cold coronaviruses HCoV-NL63, HCoV-OC43 and HCoV-229E. In roughly eleven COVID-19 convalescent patients and a few infection-naive healthy vaccine recipients, the spike-specific CD4+ TCR repertoire before mRNA vaccination was compared with the repertoire after mRNA vaccination. Post-COVID blood samples from convalescent patients were collected a median of roughly 100 days after diagnosis, with a range of 35 to 161 days.

Findings and caveats that apply to the study as a whole: Only a relatively small number of convalescent patients were included in the study, and early timepoints following natural infection were not analyzed. The median number of SARS-CoV-2-reactive clonotypes rose from under 25 after infection to a few dozen after vaccination, but the change was not significant. In convalescent patients, a median about 86% of post-vaccine SARS-CoV-2-reactive clones were detected only after vaccination, suggesting vaccine-specific priming. Of the vaccine-specific clones found in convalescent patients, nearly all (304 of 307) were mono-reactive for SARS-CoV-2 spike instead of being cross-reactive with common cold coronaviruses.

The sample's treatment or condition label, in plain terms: approximately nine-day PBMC culture with coronavirus spike peptide pools or control peptides (ViraFEST assay). To expand antigen-specific T cells with peptide pools and then pick out the expanded clonotypes through TCR sequencing, the study relied on the ViraFEST assay. Negative nucleocapsid antibody tests taken both before and after vaccination confirmed that the healthy vaccine recipients had no prior SARS-CoV-2 infection. Each well held 2 million to 2.5 million PBMCs cultured with about 9.8 ug/ml peptide pools in IMDM containing around 5.5% human AB serum and 7.5 to 10 IU/ml IL-2. Half of the culture medium was replaced with fresh IL-2-containing medium on days 3 and 7. CD4+ T cells were isolated after approximately ten days of culture through negative selection using the EasySep CD4+ T cell isolation kit. Ficoll-Paque Plus gradient centrifugation was used to isolate PBMCs from whole blood, and the isolated PBMCs were then either used fresh or cryopreserved at -140C. In general, triplicate wells were set up for every culture condition.

The library was obtained by PCR. DNA from cultured CD4+ T cells underwent TCR sequencing with the Oncomine TCR Beta short-read assay at the Johns Hopkins FTIC core. The QIAamp micro DNA kit was used to extract genomic DNA from the cultured CD4+ T cells. Oncomine TCR Beta libraries made from cultured CD4+ T cells were pooled using unique dual indexes and sequenced on an Illumina iSeq 100. Turning to the authors' computational methods: Non-productive sequences were filtered out, and CDR3s that did not start with C, did not end with F or W, or were shorter than 7 amino acids were discarded. Antigen-specific clonotypes were identified with the MANAFEST web application by comparing peptide-stimulated wells with reference and other culture wells. An FDR below 0.05, an odds ratio above 5, and a productive frequency above 0.1% in at least two of three replicate wells were required for clones to be considered positive. A clonotype counted as cross-reactive if it showed significant expansion both in the SARS-CoV-2 spike wells and in at least one common cold coronavirus spike condition. CDR3 homology was assessed with Levenshtein distances (stringdist) and unrooted phylogenetic trees (ape) in R version 3.6.1. The public reads were reanalyzed by TCRdb: fastp trimming at Q25, MiXCR alignment, in-frame beta chains only. Duplicate CDR3 protein sequences are folded into a single record with the most common DNA and genes. TCRdb, rather than the study authors, made the V and J calls. The sample table lists 25,000 to 30,000 distinct CDR3 sequences, 55% to 80% of them with a count of one. Around 17% of the sample lies in the top ten.

This sequence originates from a human donor who received a COVID-19 vaccine. The sequences come from CD4+ T cells from blood, cultured in vitro, collected after SARS-CoV-2 vaccination.

In nucleotides, the sequence is TGTGCCTGGAGGCAAAGGGACACGGAAAACACCGGGGAGCTGTTTTTT. Translated, it gives CAWRQRDTENTGELFF. This sequence uses TRBV30 and TRBJ2-2; D gene: possibly TRBD1, on 6 matching bases. Relative to germline, V is 3 bases shorter and J is 2 bases shorter, with 16 bases between their ends. Measured from the cysteine to the phenylalanine, the CDR3 is 16 residues long. Just CDR3 DNA is preserved here, 48 bases in frame from base 1. From the germline V gene (reference sequence), CDR1 is GTSNPN and CDR2 is SVGIG.